This T cell receptor beta chain is drawn from a study of cytomegalovirus exposure and HLA in healthy donors (dated by TCRdb to 2016 to 2017). At the level of the whole study: In an earlier analysis of 587 of the donors, approximately 300 Gb of sequence data and some 100 million unique TCR beta sequences from about 179 million T cells were reported. An early release that covered about 640 HLA-typed donors contained 250 to 350 gigabases of sequencing data and about 93 million unique TCR sequences. Among the roughly 400 genotyped donors, approximately 82% belonged to the genetic ancestry cluster associated with self-reported Caucasian donors. The aim of the study was to test whether cataloging public T cell receptors could identify signatures of past pathogen exposure. The study used immunosequencing to profile the T cell repertoires of 600 to 850 subjects and linked those repertoires to cytomegalovirus serostatus. A separate validation cohort of over a hundred different subjects was used in addition to the approximately 640-subject first cohort. The study combined high-throughput TCR immunosequencing, statistical association of individual TCRs with disease status, and machine learning to predict cytomegalovirus infection status. In a later analysis, previously published TCR beta repertoires from 550 to 700 donors were re-analyzed and high-resolution HLA genotyping was added so that TCR occurrence patterns could be studied. Rather than drawing on any new phenotypic data, the later analysis identified candidate immune exposures from TCR beta sequences and the way those sequences occurred across donors. To decide whether each TCR beta V gene segment behaved as functional or pseudogenic, an earlier analysis of approximately 600 of the donors relied on high-throughput TCR beta sequencing. Donor age, sex, ethnicity and CMV serostatus were collected together with the repertoire data. Genome-wide SNP genotypes for about 65% of the 666 donors were used in a later genetic analysis, which treated that subset as a discovery cohort. All discovery cohort repertoires had been generated using a single sequencing platform. HLA typing covered class I and class II loci at four-digit resolution. Typing coverage differed by locus: A, B, C, DRB1 and DQB1 were typed in roughly 629-630 donors, DQA1 in 500 to 550, DPA1 in around 600, and DPB1 in 472. Because of strong linkage in the cohort, roughly five DR-DQ haplotypes were treated as single units for association and clustering. Among around 400 genotyped donors of the cohort, an average of approximately 240,000 unique TCR beta nucleotide sequences were sequenced per donor, roughly 18% of them non-productive. Study-wide findings and limitations: Across donors, most TCR sequences were observed very rarely, whereas some public TCRs were present in many individuals. Roughly uniform sequencing depth across donors was assumed in presence/absence analyses, although this assumption may not hold. A further reported finding was that TCR beta sequences accurately predicted the HLA-A and HLA-B alleles for most subjects in the first cohort. An earlier analysis of around 600 of the donors showed that most TCR beta V segments appeared in productive rearrangements either about 87% or about 30% of the time, which broadly matched IMGT annotations. Because HLA typing was unavailable for some donors at each locus, only the typed subset was used in association tests. According to the authors, the approach could potentially be generalized to other disease states and immunological phenotypes. For the cohort, immune exposure information was limited to CMV serostatus. A few of the identified cytomegalovirus-associated TCR beta chains were confirmed in vitro to be specific for cytomegalovirus antigens. In a later analysis, HLA-associated TCR beta chains showed more clonal expansion and lower generation probabilities than non-associated chains that were equally common. Correlated functional status among segregating V segments might be attributable to linkage disequilibrium, but an unknown experimental factor could not be ruled out. Specific HLA alleles were associated with more than 15,000 TCR beta sequences at a false discovery rate of 0.05 in a later analysis. A later analysis found that TCR association rates varied across HLA loci, with DRB1 alleles showing the most associated TCRs and HLA-C alleles the fewest. Because counts were too low, roughly 16 rarely observed V segments, including chromosome 9 orphons, were excluded from the earlier analysis of fewer than 650 of the donors. The classifier was reported to diagnose cytomegalovirus status with high specificity and sensitivity in both the original and validation cohorts. A later genetic analysis associated a missense DCLRE1C variant with V-gene and J-gene trimming of TCR beta chains, and an independent cohort replicated the association. The study gave a list of 150 to 200 TCR beta chains associated with cytomegalovirus. In a later analysis, most CMV-associated TCR beta chains were found to appear HLA-restricted, with HLA associations seemingly driven largely by CMV exposure. In this cohort, only TCR beta chains were sequenced, and detectable features were limited by the absence of alpha or paired-chain data. A later genetic analysis reported fewer N-insertions in productive TCRs among donors in an Asian-associated ancestry cluster than the roughly 620-donor mean. Because the 87-base-pair reads could not distinguish some IMGT-functional V segments, including TRBV6-2 and TRBV6-3, those segments were excluded. Strong co-occurrence of HLA alleles, especially DR and DQ, made assigning TCR associations to individual alleles difficult. Several of the top co-occurrence clusters appeared to be linked to parvovirus B19, influenza, CMV and Epstein-Barr virus, according to a later analysis. A cluster of highly shared sequence variants was judged likely to be a technical artifact of the sequencing pipeline.

Sequences SNHLY (CDR1) and FYNNEI (CDR2) are obtained from the germline V gene. Relative to germline, V is 5 bases shorter and J is 6 bases shorter, with 15 bases between their ends. The CDR3 holds 14 amino acids from the cysteine to the phenylalanine. The only DNA kept is the CDR3, 42 bases in frame from the first base. Turning to this clone: Its antigen target is currently unknown. One base away there is no much larger clone; base qualities are not given.

Libraries were constructed by the immunoSEQ multiplex PCR assay. For the multiplex PCR, a mixture combining 60 forward primers for TCR Vbeta segments and 13 reverse primers for TCR Jbeta segments was used. A multiplex PCR assay on genomic DNA amplified the CDR3 region of rearranged TCR beta genes. The Illumina HiSeq System was used to sequence the amplified TCR beta libraries as 87-base-pair reads. Under the source paper's analysis protocol: A later analysis counted 65 million to 90 million unique TCR beta chains across the 550 to 800 repertoires, and 10 million to 11 million of these chains were shared by at least two donors. To remove PCR and sequencing errors, raw reads were error-corrected and collapsed into unique sequences using a nearest-neighbor algorithm that merged closely related sequences. CDR3 sequences were aligned to IMGT reference sequences to assign V, D and J gene segments. For a sequence to be retained, a match of at least six nucleotides to both a V gene segment and a J gene segment was required. A rearrangement counted as productive if the CDR3 had no stop codons and remained in frame with V and J, and every other rearrangement counted as non-productive. CDR3 was defined by IMGT convention, running from the second conserved V-encoded cysteine to the conserved J-encoded phenylalanine. In an earlier analysis of approximately 590 of the donors, sequences lacking an unambiguous match to a single V gene segment were excluded. In an earlier analysis of approximately 590 of the donors, V segments were called functional above 56.7% productive rearrangements and were called segregating when the between-donor standard deviation exceeded 5%. A statistical classification framework was built to diagnose cytomegalovirus status from the catalog of TCR beta chain sequences. A later analysis assigned V and J genes by comparing TCR nucleotide sequences with IMGT/GENE-DB human TR gene sequences. Using the TCRdist pipeline, a later analysis assigned CDR3 sequences along with most-parsimonious VDJ recombination scenarios. In a later analysis, every TCR beta chain was defined by the combination of its CDR3 amino acid sequence and its V-gene family, and reads without a unique V-gene family were dropped. In a later analysis, nearly 600 highly shared, low-generation-probability nucleotide sequences were removed to address suspected cross-contamination and a sequencing artifact. For each public chain, a later analysis derived a clonal expansion index from normalized ranks of inferred template counts within each repertoire. In a later analysis, generation probabilities were computed using a VDJ recombination model fitted to out-of-frame rearrangements, and the results were checked against IGoR. Hypergeometric tests were used in a later analysis to score TCR-TCR, TCR-HLA and TCR-CMV co-occurrence, with a repertoire-size bias correction applied to the TCR pairs. To estimate false discovery rates, a later analysis permuted the HLA or CMV assignments 20 times. In a later analysis, co-occurring TCRs were grouped using DBSCAN, and TCRdist sequence similarity was added for clustering within HLA-allele-positive subsets. Co-occurrence clustering excluded repertoires with fewer than 30,000 or more than 120,000 public chains, plus five with anomalous nucleotide sharing. The table comes from immuneACCESS by way of TCRdb, which keeps in-frame sequences with V and J called. Part of the clones is missing from these tables; in studies checked, under half for an unresolved V gene and the rest for unknown reasons. The DNA gave D and trimming, while V, J and clone size come from that table. The sample table holds 98,000 or so clones, of which around three quarters were seen once. The ten largest clones represent about 5.7% of the sample.

The cohort consisted of some 730 healthy bone marrow donors. At the time of sampling, all cohort members were nominally healthy, though unrecorded immune exposures were likely present. The donor was CMV seropositive and belonged to the group of 250 to 300 seropositive cohort members. A peripheral blood sample was collected from each donor, and TCR beta sequencing was performed on peripheral blood mononuclear cells. Genomic DNA extraction from the blood cell samples was performed with the Qiagen DNeasy Blood Extraction Kit. Material: PBMCs. The TCR originated in a woman younger than 35 in good health and CMV-seropositive. This chain is built from TRBV2 and TRBJ2-3, with TRBD2 perhaps the D gene, on 6 matching bases. CDR3 sequence: CASSLPREADTQYF. The DNA sequence is TGTGCCAGCAGTCTCCCTAGGGAGGCTGATACGCAGTATTTT.